This T cell receptor beta chain appears in the sequencing data of a study of regulatory T cells in long-lasting Graves disease. Looking at the study overall: The term persistent Graves' disease signified upward of 5 years on antithyroid drugs with positive TSH receptor antibodies. Study observations and caveats: Relative to new patients (around 1,000), persistent patients exhibited greater sharing of public clonotypes (approximately 2,500).

Relying on iRepertoire HTBI primers and Arm-PCR of CDR3 regions, the team built TCR beta libraries. Via MiXCR, TCRdb re-called the multiplex PCR reads, giving one row per CDR3 protein. The repertoire includes some 470,000 distinct CDR3 sequences, 20% to 25% of them detected once, and 7% to 9% sits in the top ten. Concerning this clonotype: Its antigen is unidentified.

Time point defined: persistent/refractory GD, antithyroid drugs over 5 years with positive TRAb. RNA from PBMCs was the source of the TCR library. The length of the CDR3 is 19 residues. V lost 3 bases and J lost 4; bases outside the gene matches: 14. Germline CDR1 and CDR2: LNHDA and SQIVND (reference sequence). The TCR originated in a female donor with Graves disease. Sample: peripheral blood mononuclear cells (PBMCs), taken when the disease was refractory, from a patient treated with antithyroid drugs. The chain links TRBV19 to TRBJ2-3, with 12 bases aligning to TRBD2. CDR3: CASSILLEWTSGIPDTQYF. In nucleotides, the CDR3 is TGTGCCAGTAGTATCCTCCTAGAATGGACTAGCGGGATCCCAGATACGCAGTATTTT.